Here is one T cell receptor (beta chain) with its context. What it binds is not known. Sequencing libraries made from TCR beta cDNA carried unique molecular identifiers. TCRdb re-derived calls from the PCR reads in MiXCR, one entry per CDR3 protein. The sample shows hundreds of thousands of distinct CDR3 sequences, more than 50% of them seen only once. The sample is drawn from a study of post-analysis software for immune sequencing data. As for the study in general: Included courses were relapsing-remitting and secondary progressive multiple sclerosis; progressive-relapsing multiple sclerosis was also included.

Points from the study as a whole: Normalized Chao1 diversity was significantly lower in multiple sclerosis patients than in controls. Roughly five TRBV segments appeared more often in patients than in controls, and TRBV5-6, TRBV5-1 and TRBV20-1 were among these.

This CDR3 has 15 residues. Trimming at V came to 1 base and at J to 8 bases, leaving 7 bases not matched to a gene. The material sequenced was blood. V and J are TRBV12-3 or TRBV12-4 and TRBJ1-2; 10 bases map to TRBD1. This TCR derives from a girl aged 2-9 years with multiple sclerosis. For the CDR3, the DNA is TGTGCCAGCAGTTTAGGGACGGACAGGGGGTACGGCTACACCTTC. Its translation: CASSLGTDRGYGYTF.